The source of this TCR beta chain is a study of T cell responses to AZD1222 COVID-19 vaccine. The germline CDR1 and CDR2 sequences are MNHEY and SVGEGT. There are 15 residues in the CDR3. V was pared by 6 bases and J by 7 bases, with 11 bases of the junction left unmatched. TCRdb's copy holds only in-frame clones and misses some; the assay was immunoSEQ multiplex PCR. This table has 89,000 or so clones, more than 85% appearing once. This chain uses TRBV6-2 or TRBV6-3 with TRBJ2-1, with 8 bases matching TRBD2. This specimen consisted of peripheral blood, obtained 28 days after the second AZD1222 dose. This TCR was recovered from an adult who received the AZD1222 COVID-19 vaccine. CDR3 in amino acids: CASSPRGGGPNEQFF. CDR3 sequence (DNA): TGTGCCAGCAGCCCTCGGGGGGGAGGGCCAAATGAGCAGTTCTTC.